This is a list of T cell receptor beta chains from one sample in a study of blood T cell repertoires in COVID-19. Assay: immunoSEQ multiplex PCR; the TCRdb copy retains only in-frame clones and omits some. The sample gives about 15,000 clones, about nine tenths of which show up once; 15% to 20% is in the top ten. The sample was peripheral blood. These TCRs come from a man aged 45-60 years with active COVID-19. Both conserved end residues are part of each CDR3. Each record gives: D gene, V gene, clone size, J gene, CDR3 DNA, CDR3 protein. A D gene is named only where the DNA matches it firmly. Rows may omit the clone size; those that give it use once, few, many or a size class.

d_call: -; v_call: TRBV4-2; clone_size: -; j_call: TRBJ1-5; cdr3_nt: TGTGCCAGCAGCCAAGATGAGCAGGCACATAGCAATCAGCCCCAGCATTTT; cdr3_aa: CASSQDEQAHSNQPQHF
d_call: -; v_call: TRBV7-2; clone_size: -; j_call: TRBJ2-3; cdr3_nt: TGTGCCAGCAGCTTTGGACTATGGAATTATGGCACAGATACGCAGTATTTT; cdr3_aa: CASSFGLWNYGTDTQYF
d_call: -; v_call: TRBV30; clone_size: -; j_call: TRBJ1-5; cdr3_nt: TGTGCCTGGAGTGTACAGGGAACTCAGCCCCAGCATTTT; cdr3_aa: CAWSVQGTQPQHF
d_call: TRBD1; v_call: TRBV7-9; clone_size: -; j_call: TRBJ2-6; cdr3_nt: TGTGCCAGCAGCCCACAACAGGGGCGCCATAGCTCTGGGGCCAACGTCCTGACTTTC; cdr3_aa: CASSPQQGRHSSGANVLTF
d_call: TRBD1; v_call: TRBV19; clone_size: -; j_call: TRBJ1-5; cdr3_nt: TGTGCCAGTAGTTACAGGGGGAATCAGCCCCAGCATTTT; cdr3_aa: CASSYRGNQPQHF
d_call: -; v_call: TRBV23-1; clone_size: once; j_call: TRBJ1-1; cdr3_nt: TGCGCCAGCAGTCTCCGCAGAGAAGCTTTCTTT; cdr3_aa: CASSLRREAFF
d_call: TRBD1; v_call: TRBV18; clone_size: few; j_call: TRBJ1-6; cdr3_nt: TGTGCCAGCTCACCGGACAGGAATAAAGGTTCACCCCTCCACTTT; cdr3_aa: CASSPDRNKGSPLHF
d_call: -; v_call: TRBV7-9; clone_size: few; j_call: TRBJ1-1; cdr3_nt: TGTGCCAGCAGCTCTTGGACGAGGGTAGGGAACACTGAAGCTTTCTTT; cdr3_aa: CASSSWTRVGNTEAFF
d_call: -; v_call: TRBV11-2; clone_size: -; j_call: TRBJ1-1; cdr3_nt: TGTGCCAGCAGCACGACGACATCCACTGAAGCTTTCTTT; cdr3_aa: CASSTTTSTEAFF
d_call: -; v_call: TRBV28; clone_size: -; j_call: TRBJ1-5; cdr3_nt: TGTGCCAGCAGTTTGAATCAGGCGCAGAATCAGCCCCAGCATTTT; cdr3_aa: CASSLNQAQNQPQHF
d_call: TRBD2; v_call: TRBV6-2/TRBV6-3; clone_size: -; j_call: TRBJ2-2; cdr3_nt: TGTGCCAGCAGTTACAGACTAGCGGGAGAAGGAACCGGGGAGCTGTTTTTT; cdr3_aa: CASSYRLAGEGTGELFF
d_call: TRBD2; v_call: TRBV7-3; clone_size: -; j_call: TRBJ2-1; cdr3_nt: TGTGCCAGCACCAAAACAGCGCTAGCGGGTACTAATGAGCAGTTCTTC; cdr3_aa: CASTKTALAGTNEQFF
d_call: TRBD1; v_call: TRBV3-1/TRBV3-2; clone_size: -; j_call: TRBJ1-2; cdr3_nt: TGTGCCAGCAGCCCCAGGACAGGTACCTATGGCTACACCTTC; cdr3_aa: CASSPRTGTYGYTF
d_call: -; v_call: TRBV7-9; clone_size: -; j_call: TRBJ1-4; cdr3_nt: TGTGCCAGCAGTCTTAATGAAAAACTGTTTTTT; cdr3_aa: CASSLNEKLFF
d_call: TRBD1; v_call: TRBV7-2; clone_size: -; j_call: TRBJ1-2; cdr3_nt: TGTGCCAGCAGCTCTGACAGGGTAGACTATGGCTACACCTTC; cdr3_aa: CASSSDRVDYGYTF
d_call: TRBD1; v_call: TRBV19; clone_size: -; j_call: TRBJ2-7; cdr3_nt: TGTGCCAGTACCCCTCGGGACAGGGGCTCCCTCGAGCAGTACTTC; cdr3_aa: CASTPRDRGSLEQYF
d_call: TRBD1; v_call: TRBV5-1; clone_size: -; j_call: TRBJ2-7; cdr3_nt: TGCGCCAGCAGCTCCGCCGGGACAGAAGAAGAGCAGTACTTC; cdr3_aa: CASSSAGTEEEQYF
d_call: -; v_call: TRBV21-1; clone_size: -; j_call: TRBJ2-3; cdr3_nt: TGTGCCAGCAGCAAAATGCCAGACAGGGGACAACGCACAGATACGCAGTATTTT; cdr3_aa: CASSKMPDRGQRTDTQYF
d_call: TRBD2; v_call: TRBV2; clone_size: -; j_call: TRBJ2-5; cdr3_nt: TGTGCCAGCACCGGGCGGGAGGGCCGTCAGGAGACCCAGTACTTC; cdr3_aa: CASTGREGRQETQYF
d_call: TRBD2; v_call: TRBV24-1; clone_size: once; j_call: TRBJ2-1; cdr3_nt: TGTGCCACCAGCGGGGGGAGGGAACTAGCGGAGAACTACAATGAGCAGTTCTTC; cdr3_aa: CATSGGRELAENYNEQFF
d_call: -; v_call: TRBV7-6; clone_size: -; j_call: TRBJ1-1; cdr3_nt: TGTGCCAGCAGCCGAAGGGCAGGGTTAGATAACACTGAAGCTTTCTTT; cdr3_aa: CASSRRAGLDNTEAFF
d_call: -; v_call: TRBV6-5; clone_size: -; j_call: TRBJ1-5; cdr3_nt: TGTGCCAGCAGTACCCATTGGGCGGGGGATCAGCCCCAGCATTTT; cdr3_aa: CASSTHWAGDQPQHF
d_call: TRBD1; v_call: TRBV12-3/TRBV12-4; clone_size: -; j_call: TRBJ1-5; cdr3_nt: TGTGCCAGCAGGACCCAGGGGGGTCAGCCCCAGCATTTT; cdr3_aa: CASRTQGGQPQHF
d_call: -; v_call: TRBV7-8; clone_size: -; j_call: TRBJ1-1; cdr3_nt: TGTGCCAGCAGCGCTACAGGGTACCGTGAAGCTTTCTTT; cdr3_aa: CASSATGYREAFF
d_call: -; v_call: TRBV19; clone_size: -; j_call: TRBJ1-4; cdr3_nt: TGTGCCAGTAGAGGCGTGTTGGTTAGTCGGGAAGAAAAACTGTTTTTT; cdr3_aa: CASRGVLVSREEKLFF
d_call: -; v_call: TRBV29-1; clone_size: -; j_call: TRBJ1-1; cdr3_nt: TGCAGCGGGGCCGACAGGATGAACACTGAAGCTTTCTTT; cdr3_aa: CSGADRMNTEAFF
d_call: -; v_call: TRBV7-9; clone_size: -; j_call: TRBJ2-4; cdr3_nt: TGTGCCAGCAGCTTATTCGGGGTAGGACTACTAGCCAAAAACATTCAGTACTTC; cdr3_aa: CASSLFGVGLLAKNIQYF
d_call: TRBD2; v_call: TRBV5-1; clone_size: -; j_call: TRBJ2-2; cdr3_nt: TGCGCCAGCAGCCTGAGACTAGCGGGAATCGGGGAGCTGTTTTTT; cdr3_aa: CASSLRLAGIGELFF
d_call: -; v_call: TRBV6-5; clone_size: -; j_call: TRBJ2-3; cdr3_nt: TGTGCCAGCAACCAGAACCCTGGTGATACGCAGTATTTT; cdr3_aa: CASNQNPGDTQYF
d_call: -; v_call: TRBV2; clone_size: -; j_call: TRBJ2-7; cdr3_nt: TGTGCCAGCAGTGAAGGTTTTAACGAGCAGTACTTC; cdr3_aa: CASSEGFNEQYF
d_call: -; v_call: TRBV4-2; clone_size: -; j_call: TRBJ1-1; cdr3_nt: TGTGCCAGCAGCCAAGACGACAGTCCTTTCTTT; cdr3_aa: CASSQDDSPFF
d_call: -; v_call: TRBV15; clone_size: -; j_call: TRBJ2-3; cdr3_nt: TGTGCCACCAGCAGGTTGGGACTTCCCACAGATACGCAGTATTTT; cdr3_aa: CATSRLGLPTDTQYF
d_call: -; v_call: TRBV7-9; clone_size: -; j_call: TRBJ1-5; cdr3_nt: TGTGCCAGCAGCAGCGACTACCGGGACAATCAGCCCCAGCATTTT; cdr3_aa: CASSSDYRDNQPQHF
d_call: -; v_call: TRBV11-2; clone_size: -; j_call: TRBJ1-1; cdr3_nt: TGTGCCAGCAACAAAAACCTGAACACTGAAGCTTTCTTT; cdr3_aa: CASNKNLNTEAFF
d_call: -; v_call: TRBV19; clone_size: -; j_call: TRBJ1-1; cdr3_nt: TGTGCCAGTAGTATGGGTCCGGACAGTCTGAACACTGAAGCTTTCTTT; cdr3_aa: CASSMGPDSLNTEAFF
d_call: TRBD1; v_call: TRBV6-5; clone_size: -; j_call: TRBJ1-2; cdr3_nt: TGTGCCAGCGGGAACAGGGGTGGGAACTATGGCTACACCTTC; cdr3_aa: CASGNRGGNYGYTF
d_call: TRBD1; v_call: TRBV6-5; clone_size: -; j_call: TRBJ2-3; cdr3_nt: TGTGCCAGCAGTCCCAGGGACAGTAGCACAGATACGCAGTATTTT; cdr3_aa: CASSPRDSSTDTQYF
d_call: TRBD2; v_call: TRBV4-3; clone_size: -; j_call: TRBJ2-7; cdr3_nt: TGCGCCAGCAGCCAAGAGTGGACTAGCGGCTTCGAGCAGTACTTC; cdr3_aa: CASSQEWTSGFEQYF
d_call: -; v_call: TRBV7-9; clone_size: -; j_call: TRBJ1-1; cdr3_nt: TGTGCCAGCAGCTTAGCGGGCAGCTTAGGTACTGAAGCTTTCTTT; cdr3_aa: CASSLAGSLGTEAFF
d_call: TRBD1; v_call: TRBV13; clone_size: few; j_call: TRBJ2-7; cdr3_nt: TGTGCCAGCAGCTCCCGGGACAGGTTCTCCTACGAGCAGTACTTC; cdr3_aa: CASSSRDRFSYEQYF
d_call: -; v_call: TRBV7-2; clone_size: -; j_call: TRBJ2-2; cdr3_nt: TGTGCCAGCAGCTTATTAGCAAACACCGGGGAGCTGTTTTTT; cdr3_aa: CASSLLANTGELFF
d_call: -; v_call: TRBV10-3; clone_size: -; j_call: TRBJ1-3; cdr3_nt: TGTGCCATCACCGTGGCTTCTTCAGGTGGAAACACCATATATTTT; cdr3_aa: CAITVASSGGNTIYF
d_call: -; v_call: TRBV10-3; clone_size: -; j_call: TRBJ2-3; cdr3_nt: TGTGCCATCAGTGAGTCTGCGGATACGCAGTATTTT; cdr3_aa: CAISESADTQYF
d_call: -; v_call: TRBV28; clone_size: -; j_call: TRBJ2-7; cdr3_nt: TGTGCCAGCAGTTTTATCGGGAGAGATTCCTACGAGCAGTACTTC; cdr3_aa: CASSFIGRDSYEQYF
d_call: -; v_call: TRBV7-8; clone_size: -; j_call: TRBJ1-4; cdr3_nt: TGTGCCAGCAGCTTAGCGCGGGTCAGGCCTAATGAAAAACTGTTTTTT; cdr3_aa: CASSLARVRPNEKLFF
d_call: -; v_call: TRBV15; clone_size: -; j_call: TRBJ1-2; cdr3_nt: TGTGCCACCAGCAGAGCGGGGGACCGTGGACTGATTGAAGGCTACACCTTC; cdr3_aa: CATSRAGDRGLIEGYTF
d_call: TRBD1; v_call: TRBV6-6; clone_size: -; j_call: TRBJ1-1; cdr3_nt: TGTGCAACGGGACAGGGGGTAAACACTGAAGCTTTCTTT; cdr3_aa: CATGQGVNTEAFF
d_call: TRBD2; v_call: TRBV30; clone_size: -; j_call: TRBJ2-7; cdr3_nt: TGTGCCTGGAGTTCTACTAGCGGGAGAGCCGAGCAGTACTTC; cdr3_aa: CAWSSTSGRAEQYF
d_call: TRBD1; v_call: TRBV28; clone_size: -; j_call: TRBJ1-5; cdr3_nt: TGTGCCAGCAGTTCGGGACAGAGCTATCAGCCCCAGCATTTT; cdr3_aa: CASSSGQSYQPQHF
d_call: -; v_call: TRBV19; clone_size: -; j_call: TRBJ1-1; cdr3_nt: TGTGCCAGTAGTAAATGGGGAGGGGGGAACACTGAAGCTTTCTTT; cdr3_aa: CASSKWGGGNTEAFF
d_call: -; v_call: TRBV5-8; clone_size: once; j_call: TRBJ2-7; cdr3_nt: TGTGCCAGCAGCGTATTAGCAGGGGTCTCCTCCTACGAGCAGTACTTC; cdr3_aa: CASSVLAGVSSYEQYF
d_call: TRBD1; v_call: TRBV19; clone_size: -; j_call: TRBJ2-7; cdr3_nt: TGTGCCAGTAGAGCAAGGGGACAGGACTACGAGCAGTACTTC; cdr3_aa: CASRARGQDYEQYF
d_call: TRBD1; v_call: TRBV10-3; clone_size: -; j_call: TRBJ2-7; cdr3_nt: TGTGCCATCAGCGATAAAATAGGACAGGGGGCCGGCTCCTACGAGCAGTACTTC; cdr3_aa: CAISDKIGQGAGSYEQYF
d_call: TRBD1; v_call: TRBV7-2; clone_size: -; j_call: TRBJ1-4; cdr3_nt: TGTGCCAGCAGCTCCGGGACAGGGAATGAAAAACTGTTTTTT; cdr3_aa: CASSSGTGNEKLFF
d_call: -; v_call: TRBV7-6; clone_size: once; j_call: TRBJ2-2; cdr3_nt: TGTGCCAGCAGGCGGGGAGCCACCGGGGAGCTGTTTTTT; cdr3_aa: CASRRGATGELFF
d_call: -; v_call: TRBV3-1/TRBV3-2; clone_size: -; j_call: TRBJ2-5; cdr3_nt: TGTGCCACGGGGAGGGAGACCCAGTACTTC; cdr3_aa: CATGRETQYF
d_call: TRBD1; v_call: TRBV7-3; clone_size: -; j_call: TRBJ1-1; cdr3_nt: TGTGCCAGCAGCTTACAGGGGGCAGGCACTGAAGCTTTCTTT; cdr3_aa: CASSLQGAGTEAFF
d_call: -; v_call: TRBV7-9; clone_size: -; j_call: TRBJ2-5; cdr3_nt: TGTGCCAGCAGCTTAGTAAGGGGACTGGAAGAGACCCAGTACTTC; cdr3_aa: CASSLVRGLEETQYF
d_call: -; v_call: TRBV19; clone_size: few; j_call: TRBJ1-1; cdr3_nt: TGTGCCAGTAGCACCCTCGGGTGGACAAACACTGAAGCTTTCTTT; cdr3_aa: CASSTLGWTNTEAFF
d_call: TRBD1; v_call: TRBV7-9; clone_size: -; j_call: TRBJ1-4; cdr3_nt: TGTGCCAGCAGCTTAGCACAGGGGAATGAAAAACTGTTTTTT; cdr3_aa: CASSLAQGNEKLFF